The 27 T cell receptor beta chains below were found in one sample sequenced in a study of cytomegalovirus exposure and HLA in healthy donors. With 60 Vbeta and 13 Jbeta primers, the PCR was carried out. Sequenced by immunoSEQ multiplex PCR; TCRdb stores in-frame clones only, minus some. The sample contains some 110,000 clones, approximately 80% of which appear only once. Sequencing input: PBMCs. These receptors were collected from a woman under 40 in good health and CMV-seronegative.

J is TRBJ1-2 and V is TRBV30; 7 bases align to TRBD1. Germline-derived CDR1 and CDR2 are GTSNPN and SVGIG (reference sequence). The CDR3 has 12 amino acids. V shed 5 bases, J shed 8 bases, and the junction held 8 bases outside the gene matches. The CDR3 DNA follows: TGTGCCTGGGGCAGGGGGATGAGGGGCTACACCTTC. Protein: CAWGRGMRGYTF.

This rearrangement joins TRBV11-3 to TRBJ2-2; D is unclear. The germline gives CDR1 SGHNT, CDR2 YENEEA. The CDR3 sequence is 12 residues long. V was shortened by 3 bases and J by 6 bases, with 5 bases between the two germline ends. The CDR3, as DNA: TGTGCCAGCAGCTTTAGTCCCGGGGAGCTGTTTTTT. This sequence encodes CASSFSPGELFF.

The J gene is TRBJ2-1, the V gene TRBV28, with a tentative D call TRBD2 (5 bases). V was shortened by 3 bases and J by 5 bases, with 23 bases between the two germline ends. Germline V CDR1 and CDR2: MDHEN, SYDVKM. The CDR3 is 18 amino acids. In nucleotides, the CDR3 is TGTGCCAGCAGTTTTTCACCTTCGGACTCAGGATTTAACAATGAGCAGTTCTTC. Translating it yields CASSFSPSDSGFNNEQFF.

By sample share, this clone is medium-sized. The chain combines TRBV7-9 with TRBJ1-1; D not certain. From germline, CDR1 is SEHNR and CDR2 FQNEAQ (reference sequence). The CDR3 is 12 residues long. The V and J ends lost 1 base and 11 bases respectively, with 11 bases between them. CDR3 coding DNA: TGTGCCAGCAGCTTAGATCCCGGTCGTGCTTTCTTT. Its translation is CASSLDPGRAFF.

J is TRBJ1-2 and V is TRBV28; 9 bases are a match to TRBD1. After removal of 2 bases from V and 8 bases from J, the junction contained 9 bases not matched to a gene. Germline-derived CDR1 and CDR2 are MDHEN and SYDVKM. The CDR3 covers 15 residues. CDR3 bases: TGTGCCAGCAGTTTAGAAGGACAGGGGACAGTGGGCTACACCTTC. Protein product: CASSLEGQGTVGYTF.

The chain has TRBV14 and TRBJ2-1; D is undetermined. This CDR3 has 12 amino acids. Germline V gives CDR1 SGHDN, CDR2 FVKESK. Trimming stripped 2 bases from V and 4 bases from J, with 3 bases between. The CDR3 spells CASSQSYNEQFF. CDR3 nucleotides: TGTGCCAGCAGCCAATCATACAATGAGCAGTTCTTC.

The J gene is TRBJ1-3, the V gene TRBV28, with D possibly being TRBD1 (6 bases). The V end was cut by 8 bases, the J end by 7 bases, with 18 bases between. The CDR3 is 14 residues long. From germline, CDR1 is MDHEN and CDR2 SYDVKM. CDR3 nucleotides: TGTGCCAGCTCGAAGATGGACAGAATCAACACCATATATTTT. Translating it yields CASSKMDRINTIYF.

This chain connects TRBV6-5 to TRBJ2-7; TRBD2 agrees at 9 bases. The length of the CDR3 is 16 residues. V dropped 4 bases and J dropped 7; count of bases not matched to a gene: 14. CDR1 is MNHEY, CDR2 SVGAGI, per germline. The CDR3 DNA sequence: TGTGCCAGCAGTTTATCAAAGCGGGAGGCCCGTCTTGAGCAGTACTTC. Its protein is CASSLSKREARLEQYF.

In its sample, this clone was seen a few times. V gene TRBV2 combines with J gene TRBJ1-4; no firm D call. The germline gives CDR1 SNHLY, CDR2 FYNNEI. Trimming took 5 bases from V and 8 from J, leaving 12 bases between them. CDR3 length: 13 amino acids. CDR3 nucleotide sequence: TGTGCCAGCAGTCCCGGGGTCTACGAAAAACTGTTTTTT. This encodes CASSPGVYEKLFF.

The genes are TRBV6-5 and TRBJ1-2, with TRBD1 matching over 9 bases. The ends lost 10 bases at V and 1 base at J; junction bases unmatched: 4. The CDR3 runs 13 residues. From germline, CDR1 is MNHEY and CDR2 SVGAGI. The CDR3 region has the DNA TGTGCCACCAGGACAGGGGATAACTATGGCTACACCTTC. Protein: CATRTGDNYGYTF.

The chain combines TRBV5-4 with TRBJ2-2; D is ambiguous. The CDR3 is 13 residues long. Germline assignment: CDR1 SGHNT and CDR2 YYREEE (reference sequence). V gave up 2 bases and J gave up 7 bases, with 9 bases separating them. The CDR3 here is CASSLVGDGELFF. Written as DNA, the CDR3 is TGTGCCAGCAGCTTAGTCGGAGACGGGGAGCTGTTTTTT.

The rearrangement joins TRBV27 to TRBJ2-2; D is unclear. Germline V lookup: CDR1 MNHEY, CDR2 SMNVEV (reference sequence). The V end was cut by 7 bases, the J end by 6 bases, with 15 bases between. CDR3 length: 14 residues. CDR3 protein: CASTPGTTPGELFF. The CDR3 nucleotides read TGTGCCAGCACCCCTGGTACTACCCCCGGGGAGCTGTTTTTT.

The genes are TRBV4-1 and TRBJ2-1, with TRBD1 matching 9 bases. The length of the CDR3 is 16 residues. Trimming at V came to 3 bases and at J to 4 bases, leaving 7 bases not matched to a gene. Germline V lookup: CDR1 MGHRA, CDR2 YSYEKL. The CDR3 sequence: CASSQSDRGWYNEQFF. In DNA form, the CDR3 reads TGCGCCAGCAGCCAGTCGGACAGGGGTTGGTACAATGAGCAGTTCTTC.

The rearrangement uses TRBV19 and TRBJ2-2; D is possibly TRBD2 (6 bases). CDR3 size: 16 residues. V lost 5 bases, J lost 2 bases, and 15 bases lay in between. Germline V gives CDR1 LNHDA, CDR2 SQIVND (reference sequence). The CDR3 DNA sequence: TGTGCCAGTAGTTGGACCGGGACTCGTAACACCGGGGAGCTGTTTTTT. Translating gives CASSWTGTRNTGELFF.

The table lists this clone with a few counts. The chain couples TRBV7-8 to TRBJ2-1, with 8 bases identical to TRBD1. V lost 5 bases, J lost 8 bases, and 17 bases stayed unmatched. Germline assignment: CDR1 SGHVS and CDR2 FQNEAQ. The CDR3 sequence is 17 residues long. The DNA of the CDR3 is TGTGCCAGCAGCCCGGAGGGAGGCCGGGACAGGCCAGATGAGCAGTTCTTC. Translated, it gives CASSPEGGRDRPDEQFF.

The sample holds one count of this clone. This chain joins TRBV10-3 and TRBJ1-2; D unclear. CDR1 and CDR2 from the germline V gene are ENHRY and SYGVKD. The CDR3 runs to 14 residues. Trimming took off 6 bases at V and 4 bases at J, with 15 bases between the two ends. CDR3 amino acids: CAIRDAVGLYGYTF. DNA for the CDR3: TGTGCCATCAGAGATGCCGTGGGCCTCTATGGCTACACCTTC.

The V and J genes are TRBV7-2 and TRBJ2-3; D call uncertain. This CDR3 spans 13 amino acids. The V end was cut by 3 bases, the J end by 1 base, with 5 bases between. Germline lookup yields CDR1 SGHTA and CDR2 FQGNSA. CDR3 loop: CASSFSGTDTQYF. The CDR3 DNA reads as TGTGCCAGCAGCTTTTCCGGCACAGATACGCAGTATTTT.

The V call is TRBV28, the J call TRBJ1-1; D is unresolved. The CDR3 sequence is 12 residues long. V lost 5 bases, J lost 5 bases, and 9 bases lay in between. Germline assignment: CDR1 MDHEN and CDR2 SYDVKM. CDR3 protein: CASSTPPTEAFF. DNA of the CDR3: TGTGCCAGCAGTACTCCACCAACTGAAGCTTTCTTT.

The rearrangement joins TRBV27 to TRBJ1-2; 8 nucleotides match TRBD1. V lost 5 bases to trimming and J lost 3 bases; unmatched junction nucleotides: 5. Per the germline V gene, CDR1 is MNHEY and CDR2 is SMNVEV (reference sequence). This CDR3 contains 14 residues. In DNA, the CDR3 is TGTGCCAGCAGTCGGACAGGGCGTTACTATGGCTACACCTTC. This gives the protein CASSRTGRYYGYTF.

The J gene is TRBJ2-7, the V gene TRBV7-9; D might be TRBD2 (6 bases). CDR1 is SEHNR and CDR2 is FQNEAQ in the germline V gene (reference sequence). CDR3 length equals 17 residues. Trimming took 1 base from V and 5 from J, leaving 21 bases between them. The CDR3 spells CASSLDFGGLEQDEQYF. CDR3 nucleotide sequence: TGTGCCAGCAGCTTAGACTTCGGAGGGCTGGAACAGGACGAGCAGTACTTC.

A few counts support this clone. The chain carries TRBV5-1 and TRBJ2-5; TRBD1 aligns across 7 bases. The V segment lost 5 bases and the J segment 5 bases; nucleotides outside the gene matches: 12. CDR1 and CDR2 (germline): SGHRS, YFSETQ. The CDR3 is made up of 15 amino acids. The CDR3 coding sequence is TGCGCCAGCAGTTTAGGGGGCGCGTCGAGGGAGACCCAGTACTTC. Translation gives CASSLGGASRETQYF.

The chain combines TRBV9 with TRBJ2-3; TRBD1 agrees at 11 bases. CDR3 length equals 16 residues. V shed 0 bases and J 6 bases; nucleotides not matched to a gene: 6. The germline V gene has CDR1 SGDLS and CDR2 YYNGEE. Here the CDR3 DNA reads TGTGCCAGCAGCGTAGCTGCCGGACAGGGGGCGGATACGCAGTATTTT. Protein product: CASSVAAGQGADTQYF.

V is TRBV27 and J is TRBJ2-7, with 7 positions matching TRBD1. Trimming cost V 4 bases and J 1 base; bases outside gene matches: 4. CDR3 length: 14 residues. Germline V gene data show CDR1 as MNHEY and CDR2 as SMNVEV (reference sequence). CDR3 DNA: TGTGCCAGCAGTTCCGGACAGGCATCCTACGAGCAGTACTTC. It is translated as CASSSGQASYEQYF.

V usage is TRBV6-5 and J usage is TRBJ1-1; D might be TRBD1 (5 bases). CDR3 length equals 15 residues. Trimming shortened V by 4 bases and J by 1 base, and 13 bases separated the two germline ends. Germline loops: CDR1 MNHEY, CDR2 SVGAGI. The CDR3 protein is CASSFDIQGNTEAFF. The CDR3 DNA reads as TGTGCCAGCAGTTTCGACATCCAGGGGAACACTGAAGCTTTCTTT.

V usage is TRBV20-1 and J usage is TRBJ2-5, with unresolved D. The V end lost 4 bases, the J end lost 7 bases, and 10 bases lay between the germline ends. This CDR3 comprises 11 residues. Germline CDR1 reads DFQATT; CDR2 reads SNEGSKA (reference sequence). CDR3 in amino acids: CSAKSPGTQYF. In nucleotides, the CDR3 is TGCAGTGCTAAATCGCCCGGGACCCAGTACTTC.

In the case of this clone: Germline and junction disagree at one end, which may indicate a read error. The same CDR3 arises from other DNA sequences in this sample as well. V and J are TRBV5-1 and TRBJ2-3, with 13 bases matching TRBD2. This CDR3 contains 17 residues. The germline gives CDR1 SGHRS, CDR2 YFSETQ. The CDR3 bases are TGCGCCAGCAGCACCGGACTAGCGGGAGATGGGACAGATACGCAGTACTTT. Translating it yields CASSTGLAGDGTDTQYF.

The chain links TRBV10-3 to TRBJ2-3, with D perhaps TRBD2 (5 bases). Germline CDR1 and CDR2: ENHRY and SYGVKD. V was shortened by 3 bases and J by 4 bases, with 8 bases between the two germline ends. The CDR3 length is 13 residues. The CDR3 sequence is CAISETRADTQYF. The CDR3 DNA sequence: TGTGCCATCAGTGAAACTAGAGCAGATACGCAGTATTTT.